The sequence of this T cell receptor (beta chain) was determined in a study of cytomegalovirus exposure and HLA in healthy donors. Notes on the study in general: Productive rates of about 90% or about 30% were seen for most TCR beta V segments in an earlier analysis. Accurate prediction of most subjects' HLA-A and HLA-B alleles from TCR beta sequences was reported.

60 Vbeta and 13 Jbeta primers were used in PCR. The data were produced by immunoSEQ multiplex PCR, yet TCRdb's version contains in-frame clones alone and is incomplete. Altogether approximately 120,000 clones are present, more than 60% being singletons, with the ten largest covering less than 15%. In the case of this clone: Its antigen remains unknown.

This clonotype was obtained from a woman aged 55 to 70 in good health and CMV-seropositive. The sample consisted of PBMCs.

CDR3 in DNA: TGTGCCAGCAGTTTAGCGGGGGCTGAAGCTTTCTTT. It is translated as CASSLAGAEAFF. The chain uses TRBV28 and TRBJ1-1; D perhaps matches TRBD1 (5 bases). Trimming removed 2 bases at V and 6 bases at J, with 7 bases between. CDR3 length equals 12 residues. CDR1 and CDR2 (germline): MDHEN, SYDVKM. Together with reference TRBV28 and TRBJ1-1, the CDR3 gives the full variable domain: DVKVTQSSRYLVKRTGEKVFLECVQDMDHENMFWYRQDPGLGLRLIYFSYDVKMKEKGDIPEGYSVSREKKERFSLILESASTNQTSMYLCASSLAGAEAFFGQGTRLTVV.